The next 11 T cell receptor beta chains were all read from a single sample in a study of identical twins (dated by TCRdb to 2015 to 2016). Libraries were constructed by 5' RACE. Data came from an Illumina HiSeq 2000. Using fastp trimming at Q25 and MiXCR clonotype assembly, TCRdb reanalyzed the public sequencing data and kept in-frame beta chains. Each CDR3 protein appears once, grouped with its most common genes and DNA. Counted in this sample were 200,000 to 250,000 distinct CDR3 sequences; approximately 7% of them appeared once. More than 3% of the sample is in the top ten clones. These sequences were also reported in another study, on yellow fever vaccine responses in identical twins.

The material sequenced was memory (CD45RO+) T cells sorted from blood. The cell subset or site label here, explained by the study, means: CD45RO+ enriched T cells. The receptor set was obtained from a young woman in good health.

This clonotype was counted ten times or more. V is TRBV21-1 and J is TRBJ2-5; the DNA was not compared with TRBD2, the D call given in the table. TRBV21-1 is a pseudogene locus. The CDR3 totals 16 residues. The CDR3 loop reads CASSIGLAGFQETQYF. The CDR3 region has the DNA TGTGCCAGCAGCATTGGACTAGCGGGTTTTCAAGAGACCCAGTACTTC.

This clonotype was observed many times. The chain couples TRBV4-1 to TRBJ2-2, with 7 bases fitting TRBD2. V lost 4 bases to trimming and J lost 5 bases; unmatched junction nucleotides: 13. Germline V lookup: CDR1 MGHRA, CDR2 YSYEKL. This CDR3 has 17 residues. CDR3 coding DNA: TGCGCCAGCAGCCTACGGCGGGGGAGTCGGGGAACCGGGGAGCTGTTTTTT. It translates to CASSLRRGSRGTGELFF.

This clonotype was found a few times. CDR3 in DNA: TGTGCCAGCAGCGCCGGGGTGGCTGGGACTAGCAACCACGAGCAGTACTTC. Translation gives CASSAGVAGTSNHEQYF. The chain has TRBV5-4 and TRBJ2-7; the match to TRBD2 covers 9 bases. This CDR3 is built from 17 residues. J lost 5 bases, V lost 4 bases, and 16 bases had no gene match. The germline gives CDR1 SGHNT, CDR2 YYREEE (reference sequence).

This clonotype was counted at least ten times. The chain has TRBV7-8 and TRBJ1-5; D remains unclear. V dropped 1 base and J dropped 4 bases, with 8 bases sitting between them. The V gene's germline CDR1 is SGHVS and CDR2 FQNEAQ. The CDR3 is made up of 14 amino acids. CDR3 sequence (DNA): TGTGCCAGCAGCTTAGATGGGTGGAATCAGCCCCAGCATTTT. Its translation: CASSLDGWNQPQHF. Filled out from reference TRBV7-8 and TRBJ1-5, the complete variable domain reads GAGVSQSPRYKVAKRGQDVALRCDPISGHVSLFWYQQALGQGPEFLTYFQNEAQLDKSGLPSDRFFAERPEGSVSTLKIQRTQQEDSAVYLCASSLDGWNQPQHFGDGTRLSIL.

This clonotype was seen repeatedly, ten times or more. The chain uses TRBV5-1 and TRBJ1-1, with 8 bases lining up with TRBD1. V dropped 4 bases and J dropped 3; count of bases not matched to a gene: 8. Germline V lookup: CDR1 SGHRS, CDR2 YFSETQ. There are 15 residues in the CDR3. The CDR3 loop is CASSKQTGADTEAFF. The CDR3 DNA sequence: TGCGCCAGCAGCAAGCAGACAGGGGCGGACACTGAAGCTTTCTTT.

This clonotype was detected ten times or more. A junction boundary mismatches the germline segment, possibly from a read error. The chain joins TRBV29-1 to TRBJ2-2; TRBD1 is a possible D gene (6 bases). This CDR3 region has 15 residues. CDR1 is SQVTM, CDR2 ANQGSEA, per germline. CDR3 loop: CSVEGRGHRAGELFF. The CDR3 nucleotides read TGCAGCGTCGAAGGTCGGGGACACCGAGCCGGGGAGCTGTTTTTT.

V gene TRBV29-1 combines with J gene TRBJ1-5; 10 nucleotides align to TRBD1. Unmatched junction bases numbered 3, after V lost 5 bases and J lost 5 bases. CDR1 SQVTM and CDR2 ANQGSEA come from the germline V gene. The CDR3 is 13 amino acids. The CDR3 DNA reads as TGCAGCGTTTTGGGGACAGGGGATCAGCCCCAGCATTTT. It encodes CSVLGTGDQPQHF. The variable domain in full, with the rest retrieved from reference TRBV29-1 and TRBJ1-5, is SAVISQKPSRDICQRGTSLTIQCQVDSQVTMMFWYRQQPGQSLTLIATANQGSEATYESGFVIDKFPISRPNLTFSTLTVSNMSPEDSSIYLCSVLGTGDQPQHFGDGTRLSIL.

This clonotype was picked up many times. The chain is built from TRBV7-3 and TRBJ2-1; 9 nucleotides match TRBD2. Germline CDR1 reads SGHTA; CDR2 reads FQGTGA. V was pared by 3 bases and J by 5 bases, with 5 bases of the junction left unmatched. There are 15 residues in the CDR3. DNA for the CDR3: TGTGCCAGCAGCTTCACTAGCGGGTCCCACAATGAGCAGTTCTTC. This translates into CASSFTSGSHNEQFF.

This clonotype has ten or more counts. V gene TRBV5-1 combines with J gene TRBJ2-3; TRBD1 matches at 7 bases. Germline V CDR1 and CDR2: SGHRS, YFSETQ. J was trimmed by 1 base and V by 0 bases; bases with no gene match: 2. This CDR3 has 15 residues. This chain's CDR3 is CASSLDGQGTDTQYF. The DNA of the CDR3 is TGCGCCAGCAGCTTGGACGGACAGGGCACAGATACGCAGTATTTT.

This chain joins TRBV5-5 and TRBJ2-7; D remains unclear. The CDR3 runs 12 residues. Germline lookup yields CDR1 SGHKS and CDR2 YYEKEE (reference sequence). Between the trimmed V and J ends, which lost 2 bases and 3 bases, there was a span of 6 bases. CDR3 sequence reads: CASSFQFYEQYF. Here the CDR3 DNA reads TGTGCCAGCAGCTTTCAATTCTACGAGCAGTACTTC.

This clonotype was seen many times. The V gene is TRBV5-1, the J gene TRBJ2-2; the D is unclear. V was clipped by 1 base and J by 0 bases, with 7 bases between them. The CDR3 consists of 15 residues. Germline CDR1 SGHRS, CDR2 YFSETQ. CDR3 sequence (DNA): TGCGCCAGCAGCTTGAGGCTGGCGAACACCGGGGAGCTGTTTTTT. Translation gives CASSLRLANTGELFF.